This T cell receptor beta chain was documented in a study of blood T cell repertoires in COVID-19. In the study overall: Whether acute or convalescent, the COVID-19 samples came from the United States, Italy and Spain. PBMCs, B-cell-depleted T cells, or T cells were the source of the cDNA or gDNA that made up the material.

Original methodology: Nucleated cell counts were estimated from reference gene primer amplification. Some clones are missing from TCRdb's copy, which holds only in-frame ones; the method was immunoSEQ multiplex PCR. That table gives V, J and clone size, and the DNA gave D and trimming. Of around 100,000 clones listed, around 90% are singletons. The sequence came from a man in his forties or fifties with active COVID-19. The sample was peripheral blood.

The CDR3 nucleotides read TGTGCCAGCAGCTTAGTTAGCGGGGGAACAGATACGCAGTATTTT. It translates to CASSLVSGGTDTQYF. The chain carries TRBV7-9 and TRBJ2-3; TRBD2 aligns across 9 bases. Germline CDR1 SEHNR, CDR2 FQNEAQ (reference sequence). This CDR3 has 15 residues. V lost 1 base to trimming and J lost 3 bases; unmatched junction nucleotides: 2.